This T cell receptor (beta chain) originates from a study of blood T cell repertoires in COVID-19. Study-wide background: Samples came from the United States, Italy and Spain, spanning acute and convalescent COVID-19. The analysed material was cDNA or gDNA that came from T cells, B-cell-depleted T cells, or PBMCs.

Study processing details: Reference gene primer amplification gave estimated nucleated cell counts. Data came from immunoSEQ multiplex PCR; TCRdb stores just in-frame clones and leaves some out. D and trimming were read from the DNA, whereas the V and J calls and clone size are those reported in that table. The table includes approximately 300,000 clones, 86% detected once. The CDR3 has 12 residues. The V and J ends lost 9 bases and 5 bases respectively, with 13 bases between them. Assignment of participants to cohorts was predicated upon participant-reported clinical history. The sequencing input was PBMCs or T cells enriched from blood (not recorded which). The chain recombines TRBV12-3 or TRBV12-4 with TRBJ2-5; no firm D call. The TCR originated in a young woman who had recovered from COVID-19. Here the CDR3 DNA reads TGTGCCAGTGGGTCGGCAGCGGAGACCCAGTACTTC. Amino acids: CASGSAAETQYF.